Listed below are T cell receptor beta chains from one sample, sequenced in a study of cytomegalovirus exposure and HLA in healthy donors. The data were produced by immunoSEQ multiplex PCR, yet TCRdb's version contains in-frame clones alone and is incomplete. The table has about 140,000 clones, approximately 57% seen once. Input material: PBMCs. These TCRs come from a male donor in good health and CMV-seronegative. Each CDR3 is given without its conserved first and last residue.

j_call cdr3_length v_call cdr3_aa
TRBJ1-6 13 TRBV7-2 ASSLAAWGDSPLH
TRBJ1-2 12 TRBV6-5 ASSGPGVRYGYT
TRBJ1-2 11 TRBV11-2 ASSLDRDRVYT
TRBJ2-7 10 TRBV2 ASQVGGVEQY
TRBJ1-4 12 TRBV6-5 ASSYDRVSEKLF
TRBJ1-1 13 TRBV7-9 ASSDSVSVRTEAF
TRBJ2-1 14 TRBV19 ASSTFGTGVSNEQF
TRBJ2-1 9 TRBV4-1 ASSEKYEQF
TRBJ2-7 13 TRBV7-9 ASSPLRGGTIEQY
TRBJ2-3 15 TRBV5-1 ASSSLGAGASTDTQY
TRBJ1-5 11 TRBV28 ASKLTGNQPQH
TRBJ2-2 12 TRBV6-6 ALTGQGATGELF
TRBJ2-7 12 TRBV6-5 ASSYGLLGYEQY
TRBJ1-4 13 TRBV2 ASTPFTGVTEKLF
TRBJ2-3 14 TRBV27 ASSSVFGTYTDTQY
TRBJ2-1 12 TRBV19 ASRAGGGYNEQF
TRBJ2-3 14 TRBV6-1 ASSEAASGVLRTQY
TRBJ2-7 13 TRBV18 ASSSRGQGAYEQY
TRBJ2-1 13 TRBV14 ASSQRDRDYNEQF
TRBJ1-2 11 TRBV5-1 ASSPRRGEGYT
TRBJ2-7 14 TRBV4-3 ASSQHRTGPTDEQY
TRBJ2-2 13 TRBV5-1 ASSPGQGYDRELF
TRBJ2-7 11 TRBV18 ASSPQGANEQY
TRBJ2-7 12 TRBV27 ASSLSRDGYEQY
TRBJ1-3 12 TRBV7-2 ASSFDRAGNTIY
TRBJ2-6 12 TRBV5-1 ASSPSSGANVLT
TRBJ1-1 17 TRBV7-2 ASSLDTQGARVGDREAF
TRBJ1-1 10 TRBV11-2 ASSSRDTEAF
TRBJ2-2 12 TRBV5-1 ASSYQQGSGELF
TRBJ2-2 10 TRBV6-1 ASTERPGELF
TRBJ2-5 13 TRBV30 AWSTGSAGQETQY
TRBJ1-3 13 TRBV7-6 ASSSTQGTGNTIY
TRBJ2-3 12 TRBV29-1 SVESSGNTDTQY
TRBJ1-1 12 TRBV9 ASSVGGFDTEAF
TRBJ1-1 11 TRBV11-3 ASSLVGASEAF
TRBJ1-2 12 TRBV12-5 ASGLGQGAYGYP
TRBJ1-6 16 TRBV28 ASSTPGQGAGDNSPLH
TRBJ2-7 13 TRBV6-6 ASTRTKGMSYEQY
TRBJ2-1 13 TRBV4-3 ASSQDRGSYNEQF
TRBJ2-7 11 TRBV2 ASSLKRGAEQY